These 4 T cell receptor beta chains were all obtained from the same sample, sequenced in a study of blood T cell repertoires in COVID-19. Sequencing was performed with immunoSEQ multiplex PCR; in TCRdb, only in-frame clones are kept and a portion is missing. The data hold about 140,000 clones, with roughly 84% observed a single time. The specimen sequenced was peripheral blood. The receptors stem from a woman aged 55-70 years with acute or convalescent COVID-19.

J is TRBJ1-4 and V is TRBV5-1, with unresolved D. CDR1 is SGHRS and CDR2 is YFSETQ in the germline V gene. The CDR3 is 15 residues long. V lost 4 bases and J 3 bases, leaving 13 bases between the germline ends. CDR3 nucleotide sequence: TGCGCCAGCAGCGTTCAGAGTCAGGCTAATGAAAAACTGTTTTTT. Protein product: CASSVQSQANEKLFF. The full variable domain, rest sourced from reference TRBV5-1 and TRBJ1-4, is KAGVTQTPRYLIKTRGQQVTLSCSPISGHRSVSWYQQTPGQGLQFLFEYFSETQRNKGNFPGRFSGRQFSNSRSEMNVSTLELGDSALYLCASSVQSQANEKLFFGSGTQLSVL.

J is TRBJ2-2 and V is TRBV5-1; unclear D gene. Germline loops: CDR1 SGHRS, CDR2 YFSETQ. V was shortened by 4 bases and J by 9 bases, with 10 bases between the two germline ends. There are 12 residues in the CDR3. The chain's CDR3 is CASSVAGRELFF. The CDR3 DNA reads as TGCGCCAGCAGCGTTGCAGGCCGGGAGCTGTTTTTT.

This clone was observed a few times. The CDR3 DNA reads TGTGCCAGCAGCTTGACAGGGGGGGGAAGGAACACTGAAGCTTTCTTT. Amino acids: CASSLTGGGRNTEAFF. This rearrangement joins TRBV3-1 (or the pseudogene TRBV3-2) to TRBJ1-1; 9 nucleotides align to TRBD1. The CDR3 length is 16 residues. Germline V lookup: CDR1 LGHDT, CDR2 YNNKEL (reference sequence). V was pared by 5 bases and J by 1 base, with 8 bases of the junction left unmatched.

V is TRBV15 and J is TRBJ2-5; 9 bases agree with TRBD1. The V gene end was trimmed by 0 bases and the J gene end by 5 bases; junction bases not matched to a gene: 4. Germline CDR1 reads LNHNV; CDR2 reads YYDKDF (reference sequence). This CDR3 contains 15 residues. The DNA of the CDR3 is TGTGCCACCAGCAGAGATGGAGGGACAGGGGAGACCCAGTACTTC. Translated: CATSRDGGTGETQYF.